This is a list of T cell receptor beta chains from one sample in a study of T cells after yellow fever vaccination. One entry per CDR3 protein, called by TCRdb with MiXCR from the 5' RACE reads. The repertoire holds some 320,000 distinct CDR3 sequences, roughly 9% seen once, with over 3% in the top ten. Here the sequenced sample was CD4+ T cells sorted from PBMCs, taken 5 days after the yellow fever booster vaccination. These receptors all stem from a man between 18 and 35 years old who received the YFV17D yellow fever vaccine. Both conserved end residues are trimmed from each CDR3. The listing skips clone size in some rows; elsewhere it reads once, few, many or a size class.

V: TRBV27
size: many
CDR3: ASSRGTSGVKTQY

V: TRBV4-3
size: few
CDR3: ASTRDPTGLNTDTQY

V: TRBV19
size: -
CDR3: ASSILRGNSNQPQH

V: TRBV7-8
size: few
CDR3: ASSYQGAYEKLF

V: TRBV4-2
size: -
CDR3: ASSQDGQGGNYGYT

V: TRBV5-1
size: few
CDR3: ASSLATNYGYT

V: TRBV7-2
size: -
CDR3: ASSWEGRGSTDTQY

V: TRBV4-3
size: many
CDR3: ASSQSGDQETQY

V: TRBV12-3/TRBV12-4
size: many
CDR3: ASSLGGEGGMD

V: TRBV20-1
size: many
CDR3: SASPGWNTEAF

V: TRBV6-5
size: -
CDR3: ASRVQGNSPLH

V: TRBV20-1
size: many
CDR3: SAERSTDTQY

V: TRBV20-1
size: few
CDR3: SARGLAGYSQETQY